This is a list of T cell receptor beta chains from one sample in a study of blood T cell repertoires in COVID-19. TCRdb keeps only in-frame clones here, not all; method: immunoSEQ multiplex PCR. This table holds around 130,000 clones, approximately 78% found once. Specimen: peripheral blood. These receptors originate from an elderly woman with acute or convalescent COVID-19. The CDR3 runs from the conserved cysteine through the conserved F or W. Fields, in order: V gene, clone size, D gene, J gene, CDR3 DNA, CDR3 protein. The D gene is left open where the match is weak. The size of a clone is reported for some rows only, either as once, few or many, or as a class for expanded clones.

v_gene: TRBV2
abundance: once
d_gene: -
j_gene: TRBJ1-2
CDR3nt: TGTGCCAGCAGCGTAAACAGGGTGGTGGGGGACTATGGCTACACCTTC
CDR3aa: CASSVNRVVGDYGYTF

v_gene: TRBV28
abundance: -
d_gene: -
j_gene: TRBJ2-1
CDR3nt: TGTGCCAGCAGTTCCAACAACAATGAGCAGTTCTTC
CDR3aa: CASSSNNNEQFF

v_gene: TRBV29-1
abundance: -
d_gene: TRBD2
j_gene: TRBJ2-3
CDR3nt: TGCAGCGTTGAACTAGCGGGGGCAGATACGCAGTATTTT
CDR3aa: CSVELAGADTQYF

v_gene: TRBV29-1
abundance: -
d_gene: TRBD2
j_gene: TRBJ2-5
CDR3nt: TGCAGCGCCGTCGGAGGAGCGGGGATACAAGAGACCCAGTACTTC
CDR3aa: CSAVGGAGIQETQYF

v_gene: TRBV29-1
abundance: -
d_gene: -
j_gene: TRBJ1-1
CDR3nt: TGCAGCGTTGAGTTGGCAGGGTTGAACACTGAAGCTTTCTTT
CDR3aa: CSVELAGLNTEAFF

v_gene: TRBV28
abundance: -
d_gene: -
j_gene: TRBJ2-3
CDR3nt: TGTGCCAGCAGTTTTCCCGGAGGGACAGATACGCAGTATTTT
CDR3aa: CASSFPGGTDTQYF

v_gene: TRBV6-5
abundance: -
d_gene: -
j_gene: TRBJ1-2
CDR3nt: TGTGCCAGCAGGAAACAGGGAAATTTTAACTATGGCTACACCTTC
CDR3aa: CASRKQGNFNYGYTF

v_gene: TRBV12-3/TRBV12-4
abundance: few
d_gene: -
j_gene: TRBJ1-1
CDR3nt: TGTGCCAGCAGTTTTCTAGGGGACACTGAAGCTTTCTTT
CDR3aa: CASSFLGDTEAFF

v_gene: TRBV5-6
abundance: -
d_gene: TRBD2
j_gene: TRBJ2-1
CDR3nt: TGTGCCAGCAGCAACACTTTAAGCGGGGGGGTGCACAATGAGCAGTTCTTC
CDR3aa: CASSNTLSGGVHNEQFF

v_gene: TRBV5-1
abundance: -
d_gene: TRBD1
j_gene: TRBJ1-2
CDR3nt: TGCGCCAGCAGCATGCAAGGGACAGGGGGGATTGGCTACACCTTC
CDR3aa: CASSMQGTGGIGYTF

v_gene: TRBV24-1
abundance: -
d_gene: -
j_gene: TRBJ2-3
CDR3nt: TGTGCCACCAGTGAGGGGCGTCTTGTGTGGGGGCTCGGGACAGATACGCAGTATTTT
CDR3aa: CATSEGRLVWGLGTDTQYF

v_gene: TRBV23-1
abundance: -
d_gene: TRBD1
j_gene: TRBJ2-7
CDR3nt: TGCGCCAGCAGTCAACAAGACGGGACAGGGGCCTACGAGCAGTACTTC
CDR3aa: CASSQQDGTGAYEQYF

v_gene: TRBV19
abundance: -
d_gene: TRBD1
j_gene: TRBJ1-5
CDR3nt: TGTGCCAGTAGTATGATGGACAGGCTGGAAAAGCATTTT
CDR3aa: CASSMMDRLEKHF

v_gene: TRBV7-9
abundance: -
d_gene: TRBD1
j_gene: TRBJ2-7
CDR3nt: TGTGCCAGCAGCTTAGAGGGGGCACTCTACGAGCAGTACTTC
CDR3aa: CASSLEGALYEQYF

v_gene: TRBV28
abundance: -
d_gene: TRBD2
j_gene: TRBJ2-2
CDR3nt: TGTGCCAGCAGAAAGGGACTAGCGGACGGCACCGGGGAGCTGTTTTTT
CDR3aa: CASRKGLADGTGELFF

v_gene: TRBV7-3
abundance: few
d_gene: TRBD1
j_gene: TRBJ2-7
CDR3nt: TGTGCCAGCGGGACAGGGGGAAGTAGGCAGTACTTC
CDR3aa: CASGTGGSRQYF

v_gene: TRBV3-1/TRBV3-2
abundance: once
d_gene: -
j_gene: TRBJ2-1
CDR3nt: TGTGCCAGCAGCCAAGATCAGGGCTTGTACAATGAGCAGTTCTTC
CDR3aa: CASSQDQGLYNEQFF

v_gene: TRBV6-2/TRBV6-3
abundance: -
d_gene: -
j_gene: TRBJ2-3
CDR3nt: TGTGCCAGCAGTTACTCGGGACACTCTCCAGATACGCAGTATTTT
CDR3aa: CASSYSGHSPDTQYF

v_gene: TRBV9
abundance: -
d_gene: -
j_gene: TRBJ1-2
CDR3nt: TGTGCCAGCAGCGTAGGGCGAGGAAATCACTATGGCTACACCTTC
CDR3aa: CASSVGRGNHYGYTF

v_gene: TRBV6-5
abundance: -
d_gene: TRBD1
j_gene: TRBJ1-1
CDR3nt: TGTGCCAGCAACACACACGGCCAGGGGGTCACTGAAGCTTTCTTT
CDR3aa: CASNTHGQGVTEAFF

v_gene: TRBV7-2
abundance: -
d_gene: TRBD2
j_gene: TRBJ2-1
CDR3nt: TGTGCCAGCAGCCACGTTGGACTAGGGCTCAATGAGCAGTTCTTC
CDR3aa: CASSHVGLGLNEQFF

v_gene: TRBV15
abundance: -
d_gene: -
j_gene: TRBJ1-2
CDR3nt: TGTGCCACCAGCAGATCCGGGGGACGGCCTTATTTGGTTGGCTACACCTTC
CDR3aa: CATSRSGGRPYLVGYTF

v_gene: TRBV6-5
abundance: -
d_gene: TRBD2
j_gene: TRBJ2-7
CDR3nt: TGTGCCAGCAGTTACGGGGCGGGAGGATTGGGAGAGCAGTACTTC
CDR3aa: CASSYGAGGLGEQYF

v_gene: TRBV30
abundance: -
d_gene: TRBD1
j_gene: TRBJ1-5
CDR3nt: TGTGCCTCATCTGGGACAGGGGTCCATCAGCCCCAGCATTTT
CDR3aa: CASSGTGVHQPQHF

v_gene: TRBV29-1
abundance: -
d_gene: TRBD1
j_gene: TRBJ1-2
CDR3nt: TGCAGCGTTCGCGGCGGCAGGGGGGTTAGGGGCTACACCTTC
CDR3aa: CSVRGGRGVRGYTF

v_gene: TRBV10-1
abundance: -
d_gene: TRBD1
j_gene: TRBJ2-2
CDR3nt: TGCGCCACCCGGACAGGGTTGAACACCGGGGAGCTGTTTTTT
CDR3aa: CATRTGLNTGELFF

v_gene: TRBV7-7
abundance: -
d_gene: -
j_gene: TRBJ2-5
CDR3nt: TGTGCCAGCAGTCCCCAGTACCAAGAGACCCAGTACTTC
CDR3aa: CASSPQYQETQYF

v_gene: TRBV2
abundance: once
d_gene: TRBD2
j_gene: TRBJ2-3
CDR3nt: TGTGCCAGCAGTAGCGGGGCAGATACGCAGTATTTT
CDR3aa: CASSSGADTQYF

v_gene: TRBV3-1/TRBV3-2
abundance: -
d_gene: -
j_gene: TRBJ1-4
CDR3nt: TGTGCCAGCAGCCTGCAGTCTAATGAAAAACTGTTTTTT
CDR3aa: CASSLQSNEKLFF

v_gene: TRBV10-3
abundance: -
d_gene: TRBD2
j_gene: TRBJ2-3
CDR3nt: TGTGCCATCAGTGGGGGAGGGGCGCGCGGAGATACGCAGTATTTT
CDR3aa: CAISGGGARGDTQYF

v_gene: TRBV2
abundance: -
d_gene: -
j_gene: TRBJ2-3
CDR3nt: TGTGCCAGCAGGCCCAGGGGAGGCACAGATACGCAGTATTTT
CDR3aa: CASRPRGGTDTQYF

v_gene: TRBV7-9
abundance: few
d_gene: -
j_gene: TRBJ2-4
CDR3nt: TGTGCCAGCAGCTACCAGGGAGGACTAGCCAAAAACATTCAGTACTTC
CDR3aa: CASSYQGGLAKNIQYF

v_gene: TRBV2
abundance: -
d_gene: -
j_gene: TRBJ2-1
CDR3nt: TGTGCCACCCAGACAAAACCCTACAATGAGCAGTTCTTC
CDR3aa: CATQTKPYNEQFF

v_gene: TRBV7-9
abundance: -
d_gene: -
j_gene: TRBJ1-3
CDR3nt: TGTGCCAGCAGCTCCCATGAGAGGTCCCGGTTGCCTGGAAACACCATATATTTT
CDR3aa: CASSSHERSRLPGNTIYF

v_gene: TRBV5-4
abundance: -
d_gene: TRBD1
j_gene: TRBJ2-7
CDR3nt: TGTGCCAGCAGCGAGACAGGGTACTACGAGCAGTACTTC
CDR3aa: CASSETGYYEQYF

v_gene: TRBV7-2
abundance: -
d_gene: -
j_gene: TRBJ2-5
CDR3nt: TGTGCCAGCAGCTTCAGCTTACGGGGGACCCAGTACTTC
CDR3aa: CASSFSLRGTQYF

v_gene: TRBV3-1/TRBV3-2
abundance: -
d_gene: TRBD1
j_gene: TRBJ2-6
CDR3nt: TGTGCCAGCAGCCAAGACACAGGGGACTCTGGGGCCAACGTCCTGACTTTC
CDR3aa: CASSQDTGDSGANVLTF

v_gene: TRBV3-1/TRBV3-2
abundance: -
d_gene: TRBD2
j_gene: TRBJ2-1
CDR3nt: TGTGCCAGCAGCCAAGAGGATAGAGGACTAGCGGGAGCGGACTCCTACAATGAGCAGTTCTTC
CDR3aa: CASSQEDRGLAGADSYNEQFF

v_gene: TRBV9
abundance: -
d_gene: -
j_gene: TRBJ1-2
CDR3nt: TGTGCCAGCAGCCTCGACTCAGGGATTAGCTACACCTTC
CDR3aa: CASSLDSGISYTF

v_gene: TRBV7-9
abundance: -
d_gene: -
j_gene: TRBJ2-5
CDR3nt: TGTGCCAGCAGCCCGCAGGACAGCCAAGAGACCCAGTACTTC
CDR3aa: CASSPQDSQETQYF

v_gene: TRBV5-1
abundance: -
d_gene: -
j_gene: TRBJ2-5
CDR3nt: TGCGCCAGCAGCTTATGGCGGTTGGAGACCCAGTACTTC
CDR3aa: CASSLWRLETQYF

v_gene: TRBV27
abundance: -
d_gene: TRBD1
j_gene: TRBJ1-5
CDR3nt: TGTGCCAGCCAAAGGACAGGGGACAATCAGCCCCAGCATTTT
CDR3aa: CASQRTGDNQPQHF

v_gene: TRBV28
abundance: -
d_gene: TRBD2
j_gene: TRBJ2-1
CDR3nt: TGTGCCAGCAGTTTTGGGACTAGCGGGGGATTTGAGCAGTTCTTC
CDR3aa: CASSFGTSGGFEQFF

v_gene: TRBV3-1/TRBV3-2
abundance: -
d_gene: -
j_gene: TRBJ2-7
CDR3nt: TGTGCCAGCAGCCAAACGGGAGACGACTGGGAGCAGTACTTC
CDR3aa: CASSQTGDDWEQYF

v_gene: TRBV7-8
abundance: few
d_gene: -
j_gene: TRBJ1-1
CDR3nt: TGTGCCAGCAGCTTCCCAGGGACTGAAGCTTTCTTT
CDR3aa: CASSFPGTEAFF

v_gene: TRBV6-6
abundance: -
d_gene: -
j_gene: TRBJ2-1
CDR3nt: TGTGCCAGCAGTATAGACAGCTACAATGAGCAGTTCTTC
CDR3aa: CASSIDSYNEQFF

v_gene: TRBV15
abundance: few
d_gene: -
j_gene: TRBJ1-1
CDR3nt: TGTGCCACCAGCAACGCGGGCAGCGAAGCTTTCTTT
CDR3aa: CATSNAGSEAFF